This T cell receptor (beta chain) was documented in a study of vaccination effects on CD4 cells after COVID-19. Study as a whole: The median interval between the second dose and post-vaccine sampling was 72 days. Study results and limitations: Marked clonal contraction of both clone types appeared late after vaccination.

This clone appeared once. Its antigen is unknown. Viral peptide pools were used in the ViraFEST assay to expand antigen-specific CD4+ T cells, and sequencing came afterward. On roughly day 9 of culture, CD4+ T cells were separated out. Vaccine administered to participants consisted of two doses of either BNT162b2 or mRNA-1273. People in the vaccine group had not been infected with SARS-CoV-2 before, and their nucleocapsid antibodies were negative. Cells had half their medium changed to IL-2 medium on days 3 and 7. In germline, CDR1 is MNHEY, CDR2 SMNVEV (reference sequence). The CDR3 contains 17 residues. The V gene end was trimmed by 5 bases and the J gene end by 3 bases; junction bases not matched to a gene: 16. Libraries were prepared by immunoSEQ multiplex PCR; TCRdb keeps only in-frame clonotypes and omits some of them. Of approximately 30,000 clones listed, about four fifths are singletons.

The V call is TRBV27, the J call TRBJ2-7; 7 bases agree with TRBD1. This clonotype was sampled from a human donor who received a COVID-19 vaccine. Some clones in this sample may be carry-over from other donors' samples. Sample: CD4+ T cells from PBMCs cultured with HCoV-NL63 spike peptides, taken after COVID-19 vaccination. CDR3 loop: CASSLAIRTGYLYEQYF. The DNA of the CDR3 is TGTGCCAGCAGTCTGGCCATACGGACAGGCTATCTCTACGAGCAGTACTTC.